The 32 T cell receptor beta chains in this list originate from one sample, sequenced in a study of OX40 agonist ivuxolimab in advanced cancers. The method was immunoSEQ multiplex PCR; TCRdb's version includes in-frame clones alone and lacks a portion of them. The data hold 20,000 or so clones, with about four fifths observed a single time. The sample was CD4+ or CD8+ T cells sorted from blood, taken in a trial of the OX40 agonist ivuxolimab. All receptors come from an adult with an advanced solid tumor such as melanoma, head and neck, liver or kidney cancer.

The genes are TRBV19 and TRBJ1-5; weak D call: TRBD1 (6 bases). The CDR3 has 13 residues. The germline CDR1 and CDR2 sequences are LNHDA and SQIVND (reference sequence). The V gene lost 7 bases and the J gene lost 4 bases, with 11 bases spanning the gap. The CDR3 coding sequence is TGTGCCAGTACCCAAGGACAGAATCAGCCCCAGCATTTT. It encodes CASTQGQNQPQHF. Filled out from reference TRBV19 and TRBJ1-5, the complete variable domain reads DGGITQSPKYLFRKEGQNVTLSCEQNLNHDAMYWYRQDPGQGLRLIYYSQIVNDFQKGDIAEGYSVSREKKESFPLTVTSAQKNPTAFYLCASTQGQNQPQHFGDGTRLSIL.

The chain is built from TRBV29-1 and TRBJ2-1; D is possibly TRBD1 (5 bases). CDR3 size: 18 residues. From germline, CDR1 is SQVTM and CDR2 ANQGSEA. Trimming pared 0 bases from V and 4 bases from J, leaving 22 bases between. The CDR3 reads CSVEDLHLGGQGYNEQFF. CDR3 DNA: TGCAGCGTTGAAGATCTGCACCTGGGCGGACAAGGATACAATGAGCAGTTCTTC.

V gene TRBV6-6 combines with J gene TRBJ2-7, with TRBD2 identical over 9 bases. Trimming took 7 bases from V and 3 from J; bases not matched to a gene: 10. The CDR3 has 15 amino acids. Germline values: CDR1 MNHNY, CDR2 SVGAGI (reference sequence). CDR3 nucleotides: TGTGCCAGCACTCAAAATCCAGCGGGAGGCTACGAGCAGTACTTC. This codes for CASTQNPAGGYEQYF.

The chain carries TRBV7-9 and TRBJ2-7, with D possibly TRBD2 on 5 matching bases. CDR1 and CDR2 (germline): SEHNR, FQNEAQ (reference sequence). The CDR3 is 13 amino acids. The V gene lost 5 bases and the J gene lost 4 bases, with 12 bases spanning the gap. In DNA form, the CDR3 reads TGTGCCAGCAGCCCGACTATAGAATACGAGCAGTACTTC. Amino acids: CASSPTIEYEQYF.

This clone was found a few times. The chain recombines TRBV27 with TRBJ2-5; D might be TRBD1 (6 bases). This CDR3 has 15 amino acids. The V end lost 5 bases, the J end lost 4 bases, and 17 bases lay between the germline ends. Looked up from germline, CDR1 is MNHEY and CDR2 is SMNVEV (reference sequence). DNA for the CDR3: TGTGCCAGCAGTCTTACAGGGAATTTGAGAGAGACCCAGTACTTC. This encodes CASSLTGNLRETQYF.

V usage is TRBV7-6 and J usage is TRBJ1-2, with D hard to call. V was clipped by 1 base and J by 8 bases, with 5 bases between them. There are 11 residues in the CDR3. The germline V gene encodes CDR1 SGHVS and CDR2 FNYEAQ. The DNA for the CDR3 is TGTGCCAGCAGCTTAGACTGGGGCTACACCTTC. Its protein is CASSLDWGYTF.

The chain recombines TRBV6-4 with TRBJ1-5, with 10 nucleotides matching TRBD1. Germline V gene data show CDR1 as MRHNA and CDR2 as SNTAGT. The CDR3 runs 16 residues. V shed 6 bases and J 2 bases; nucleotides not matched to a gene: 7. DNA for the CDR3: TGTGCCAGCAGCCCGACCGGGACAGGGGGCAATCAGCCCCAGCATTTT. Its protein product is CASSPTGTGGNQPQHF.

This rearrangement joins TRBV27 to TRBJ2-7, with 8 bases matching TRBD1. The germline V gene has CDR1 MNHEY and CDR2 SMNVEV (reference sequence). The CDR3 spans 12 residues. V lost 8 bases to trimming and J lost 3 bases; unmatched junction nucleotides: 3. The CDR3 DNA sequence: TGTGCCAGCGGACAGGGCGTCTACGAGCAGTACTTC. Translating gives CASGQGVYEQYF.

The genes are TRBV4-2 and TRBJ2-7, with 9 positions matching TRBD2. Germline CDR1 is LGHNA and CDR2 is YNFKEQ. After removal of 5 bases from V and 0 bases from J, the junction contained 5 bases not matched to a gene. This CDR3 is 15 amino acids long. The CDR3 bases are TGTGCCAGCAGCTTTTTAGCGGGGGACTCCTACGAGCAGTACTTC. Residues: CASSFLAGDSYEQYF.

The count of this clone is one. The gene calls are TRBV19 and TRBJ1-5; 8 positions agree with TRBD1. Germline values: CDR1 LNHDA, CDR2 SQIVND (reference sequence). V dropped 3 bases and J dropped 6; count of bases not matched to a gene: 13. The CDR3 loop spans 17 amino acids. Here the CDR3 reads CASSIGVGQGASQPQHF. Written as DNA, the CDR3 is TGTGCCAGTAGTATCGGAGTGGGGCAGGGGGCATCTCAGCCCCAGCATTTT.

The rearrangement uses TRBV6-5 and TRBJ2-2; 8 positions agree with TRBD2. After removal of 4 bases from V and 1 base from J, the junction contained 5 bases not matched to a gene. Germline loops: CDR1 MNHEY, CDR2 SVGAGI. The CDR3 runs 16 residues. This chain's CDR3 is CASSLPSGLNTGELFF. The CDR3 DNA is TGTGCCAGCAGTTTGCCTAGCGGGCTGAACACCGGGGAGCTGTTTTTT.

V usage is TRBV19 and J usage is TRBJ1-3; unclear D gene. Germline CDR1 and CDR2: LNHDA and SQIVND (reference sequence). The V end lost 3 bases, the J end lost 0 bases, and 9 bases lay between the germline ends. CDR3 length equals 15 residues. DNA for the CDR3: TGTGCCAGTAGTATTACCCCGAGCTCTGGAAACACCATATATTTT. It codes for CASSITPSSGNTIYF.

This clone was found a few times. The chain couples TRBV28 to TRBJ2-5; a possible D gene is TRBD2 (7 bases). V gave up 4 bases and J gave up 1 base, with 13 bases separating them. CDR1 is MDHEN, CDR2 SYDVKM, per germline. This CDR3 comprises 15 residues. Written as DNA, the CDR3 is TGTGCCAGCAGTTCAGGGGAGGGTTTCCAAGAGACCCAGTACTTC. This encodes CASSSGEGFQETQYF.

The genes are TRBV27 and TRBJ2-3; D might be TRBD2 (7 bases). The CDR3 totals 13 residues. Germline V lookup: CDR1 MNHEY, CDR2 SMNVEV (reference sequence). With 8 bases removed from V and 2 bases from J, the gap between germline ends came to 11 bases. CDR3 nucleotide sequence: TGTGCCAGCCGGGGGGCCCCCACAGATACGCAGTATTTT. The encoded protein is CASRGAPTDTQYF.

The chain carries TRBV5-1 and TRBJ2-7; D uncertain. Trimming removed 1 base at V and 0 bases at J, with 14 bases between. CDR1 is SGHRS, CDR2 YFSETQ, per germline. The CDR3 has 16 amino acids. The CDR3 region has the DNA TGCGCCAGCAGCTTGAATGGGCAGCTTAGCTCCTACGAGCAGTACTTC. Amino acid sequence: CASSLNGQLSSYEQYF.

The V call is TRBV19, the J call TRBJ2-1; 11 positions match TRBD2. The CDR3 is 16 residues long. J gave up 4 bases and V 5 bases, and 7 bases lay outside the gene matches. Germline V gene sequence: CDR1 LNHDA, CDR2 SQIVND (reference sequence). The CDR3 sequence is CASSQTLAGGYNEQFF. CDR3 coding DNA: TGTGCCAGTAGTCAAACCCTAGCGGGGGGTTACAATGAGCAGTTCTTC.

J is TRBJ2-3 and V is TRBV9; D is unresolved. Trimming took 0 bases from V and 5 from J, leaving 7 bases between them. Germline loops: CDR1 SGDLS, CDR2 YYNGEE. This CDR3 region has 13 residues. The CDR3 loop is CASSVAYGDTQYF. In nucleotides, the CDR3 is TGTGCCAGCAGCGTAGCATACGGAGATACGCAGTATTTT.

The chain couples TRBV5-1 to TRBJ2-1, with 7 bases identical to TRBD2. V trimming: 0 bases; J trimming: 8 bases; junction bases outside the gene matches: 5. This CDR3 has 14 residues. Germline values: CDR1 SGHRS, CDR2 YFSETQ. For the CDR3, the DNA is TGCGCCAGCAGCTTGGTCCACAGCGGGGATGAGCAGTTCTTC. The encoded protein is CASSLVHSGDEQFF.

This sequence joins TRBV6-5 and TRBJ2-5, with 9 bases matching TRBD1. This CDR3 is 16 amino acids long. V dropped 4 bases and J dropped 3; count of bases not matched to a gene: 9. Germline V gene lookup returns CDR1 MNHEY and CDR2 SVGAGI. The CDR3 DNA sequence: TGTGCCAGCAGTTGGCCACTCGACAGGGGGAAAGAGACCCAGTACTTC. It translates to CASSWPLDRGKETQYF.

V usage is TRBV10-3 and J usage is TRBJ1-6, with D possibly TRBD1 on 5 matching bases. The CDR3 totals 13 residues. From germline, CDR1 is ENHRY and CDR2 SYGVKD. Trimming took 2 bases from V and 11 from J, leaving 10 bases between them. CDR3 amino acids: CAISEENRTPLHF. CDR3 in DNA: TGTGCCATCAGTGAGGAGAACAGGACACCCCTCCACTTT.

V usage is TRBV4-2 and J usage is TRBJ2-1; TRBD2 agrees at 8 bases. The CDR3 totals 16 residues. The V gene's germline CDR1 is LGHNA and CDR2 YNFKEQ. The V segment lost 0 bases and the J segment 7 bases; nucleotides outside the gene matches: 8. CDR3 region: CASSQDSGGALNEQFF. In DNA form, the CDR3 reads TGTGCCAGCAGCCAAGATTCCGGGGGGGCTTTAAATGAGCAGTTCTTC.

This chain connects TRBV30 to TRBJ1-2, with D maybe TRBD1 (5 bases). Germline CDR1 and CDR2: GTSNPN and SVGIG (reference sequence). CDR3 length: 16 amino acids. Trimming pared 2 bases from V and 2 bases from J, leaving 18 bases between. The CDR3 here is CAWSRGQRGLNYGYTF. As DNA, the CDR3 is TGTGCCTGGAGTAGGGGTCAGCGGGGGTTAAACTATGGCTACACCTTC.

V and J are TRBV19 and TRBJ1-1, with TRBD1 as a possible D gene (6 bases). Trimming cost V 10 bases and J 7 bases, with 10 bases left between them. Germline V gene lookup returns CDR1 LNHDA and CDR2 SQIVND (reference sequence). There are 10 residues in the CDR3. In DNA form, the CDR3 reads TGTGCCACGGAGGGGGGTGAAGCTTTCTTT. This gives the protein CATEGGEAFF.

This rearrangement joins TRBV7-9 to TRBJ1-2; the match to TRBD1 covers 7 bases. Looked up from germline, CDR1 is SEHNR and CDR2 is FQNEAQ (reference sequence). The trim removed 1 base at V and 6 bases at J, leaving 8 bases unmatched. This CDR3 has 15 residues. The CDR3 here is CASSLDSTGRDGYTF. In DNA form, the CDR3 reads TGTGCCAGCAGCTTAGATTCGACAGGGAGAGATGGCTACACCTTC.

The rearrangement uses TRBV21-1 and TRBJ1-5; the table's TRBD1 call for D was not verified on the DNA. TRBV21-1 is given as a pseudogene. CDR3 length: 17 amino acids. CDR3 in amino acids: CASSKADRIISNQPQHF. CDR3 in DNA: TGTGCCAGCAGCAAAGCGGACAGAATAATTAGCAATCAGCCCCAGCATTTT.

The chain carries TRBV11-2 and TRBJ2-7; TRBD1 agrees at 7 bases. V lost 4 bases to trimming and J lost 2 bases; unmatched junction nucleotides: 5. This CDR3 spans 14 amino acids. Per germline, CDR1 SGHAT and CDR2 FQNNGV. The CDR3 nucleotides read TGTGCCAGCAGCTGGGGGCAGGGGGCCTACGAGCAGTACTTC. It translates to CASSWGQGAYEQYF.

This clone has just a few counts. This chain links TRBV30 with TRBJ2-7; D is perhaps TRBD1 or TRBD2 (5 bases each). In germline, CDR1 is GTSNPN, CDR2 SVGIG (reference sequence). Trimming stripped 5 bases from V and 0 bases from J, with 8 bases between. This CDR3 contains 12 residues. The CDR3 nucleotides are TGTGCCTGGGCAGGGAGCTCCTACGAGCAGTACTTC. Its translation is CAWAGSSYEQYF. Combining the CDR3 with reference TRBV30 and TRBJ2-7 gives the whole variable domain SQTIHQWPATLVQPVGSPLSLECTVEGTSNPNLYWYRQAAGRGLQLLFYSVGIGQISSEVPQNLSASRPQDRQFILSSKKLLLSDSGFYLCAWAGSSYEQYFGPGTRLTVT.

Of note for this clone: Its ends do not fully match the called genes, so a read error is possible. The chain's CDR3 is CASSLGSNSPLHF. CDR3 in DNA: TGTGCTAGCAGCTTAGGGTCGAATTCACCCCTCCACTTT. The rearrangement uses TRBV7-7 and TRBJ1-6; D is unclear. The CDR3 extends over 13 amino acids. Germline V gene lookup returns CDR1 SSHAT and CDR2 FNYEAQ (reference sequence).

This clone appeared a single time. The V call is TRBV4-1, the J call TRBJ2-5, with a tentative D call TRBD1 (6 bases). Per germline, CDR1 MGHRA and CDR2 YSYEKL. The V end was cut by 4 bases, the J end by 5 bases, with 11 bases between. The CDR3 has 13 residues. The CDR3 region has the DNA TGCGCCAGCAGCCCAACAGGGTGGGAGACCCAGTACTTC. Encoded protein: CASSPTGWETQYF.

The V and J genes are TRBV27 and TRBJ1-1, with 7 bases that match TRBD1. This CDR3 spans 13 amino acids. Germline lookup yields CDR1 MNHEY and CDR2 SMNVEV (reference sequence). V lost 3 bases to trimming and J lost 5 bases; unmatched junction nucleotides: 3. The CDR3, as DNA: TGTGCCAGCAGTTTCCTGGGACAGACTGAAGCTTTCTTT. The encoded protein is CASSFLGQTEAFF.

The chain has TRBV28 and TRBJ2-5, with TRBD2 as a possible D gene (5 bases). This CDR3 contains 13 residues. V was pared by 5 bases and J by 5 bases, with 12 bases between. The germline gives CDR1 MDHEN, CDR2 SYDVKM. The CDR3 region has the DNA TGTGCCAGCAGTCTACGGGGTCAGGAGACCCAGTACTTC. As protein: CASSLRGQETQYF.

V usage is TRBV4-1 and J usage is TRBJ1-3; D call uncertain. CDR1 is MGHRA and CDR2 is YSYEKL in the germline V gene. This CDR3 spans 14 amino acids. Trimming left V 5 bases short and J 4 bases short, with 12 bases between. In DNA form, the CDR3 reads TGCGCCAGCAGCTACGAGACCGGGGGAAACACCATATATTTT. Translation gives CASSYETGGNTIYF.